This TCR beta chain was documented in a study of blood T cell repertoires in COVID-19. The overall study: The United States, Italy and Spain provided the acute and convalescent COVID-19 samples. Sources were T cells, B-cell-depleted T cells, or PBMCs; the material itself was cDNA or gDNA.

How the authors handled the data: By means of reference gene primer amplification, nucleated cell counts were estimated. Generated by immunoSEQ multiplex PCR, the TCRdb table keeps only in-frame clones and is missing some. That table is the source of V, J and clone size, and D and trimming were worked out from the DNA. The sample records 120,000 to 150,000 clones, around four fifths being singletons. This CDR3 contains 15 residues. Germline CDR1 LGHDT, CDR2 YNNKEL (reference sequence). V was shortened by 4 bases and J by 4 bases, with 16 bases between the two germline ends. This rearrangement joins TRBV3-1 (or the pseudogene TRBV3-2) to TRBJ1-2, with D possibly matching TRBD1 (5 bases). The sequence was obtained from a human donor in a cohort sampled during active COVID-19. Sequenced material: peripheral blood. The CDR3 reads CASSPQVRGSYGYTF. As DNA, the CDR3 is TGTGCCAGCAGCCCTCAAGTCCGGGGGAGCTATGGCTACACCTTC.